The source of this T cell receptor beta chain is a study of PD-1 blockade in classical Hodgkin lymphoma. Stated time point: cycle 4 day 1 (C4D1), after 5 to 7 weeks of nivolumab. Exposure to brentuximab vedotin varied, and each patient had relapsed following autologous stem cell transplantation. J lost 0 bases, V lost 0 bases, and 4 bases had no gene match. The CDR3 has 16 residues. Germline loops: CDR1 MNHEY, CDR2 SMNVEV (reference sequence). Repertoires were generated with immunoSEQ multiplex PCR, while TCRdb's copy carries only in-frame clones and drops some. The data hold some 110,000 clones, with approximately 89% observed a single time.

The chain uses TRBV27 and TRBJ2-7; 8 nucleotides match TRBD2. This TCR came from a human donor with classical Hodgkin lymphoma. The sample was peripheral blood mononuclear cells (PBMCs), taken before the fourth cycle of nivolumab. The CDR3 loop reads CASSLSGSGASYEQYF. CDR3 sequence (DNA): TGTGCCAGCAGTTTATCGGGTAGCGGGGCCTCCTACGAGCAGTACTTC.